A single sample is the source of the 13 T cell receptor beta chains below, sequenced in a study of vaccination effects on CD4 cells after COVID-19. Which antigens these TCRs recognize remains unknown. The method was immunoSEQ multiplex PCR; TCRdb's version includes in-frame clones alone and lacks a portion of them. The sample contains about 37,000 clones, approximately 72% of which appear only once. The culture ran for roughly ten days before CD4+ T cells were isolated. This specimen consisted of CD4+ T cells from PBMCs cultured without peptide, obtained before COVID-19 vaccination. The receptors come from a human donor who received a COVID-19 vaccine.

The chain is built from TRBV5-8 and TRBJ2-1; D is possibly TRBD1 (5 bases). Looked up from germline, CDR1 is SGHTS and CDR2 is YDEGEE. The V end was cut by 3 bases, the J end by 15 bases, with 16 bases between. The CDR3 covers 12 residues. The CDR3 DNA reads TGTGCCAGCAGCTCTGGTCCCAAAAGGGGGTTCTTC. Its protein product is CASSSGPKRGFF.

The chain recombines TRBV24-1 with TRBJ2-3; 9 bases agree with TRBD1. Germline trimming cut 7 bases from V and 2 bases from J; bases unmatched to any gene: 3. The CDR3 has 14 amino acids. Germline V CDR1 and CDR2: KGHDR, SFDVKD. This CDR3 is CATRGTGYTDTQYF. The CDR3 DNA reads TGTGCCACCAGGGGGACAGGGTACACAGATACGCAGTATTTT.

The chain uses TRBV18 and TRBJ2-3; D is uncertain. The V gene lost 6 bases and the J gene lost 0 bases, with 7 bases spanning the gap. CDR1 is KGHSH and CDR2 is LQKENI in the germline V gene. The CDR3 contains 13 residues. CDR3 nucleotide sequence: TGTGCCAGCTCGGCGGTTAGCACAGATACGCAGTATTTT. Residues: CASSAVSTDTQYF.

CDR3 nucleotides: TGTGCCTGGAACAGGGGGTTGGGTGAAAAACTGTTTTTT. Its protein is CAWNRGLGEKLFF. V is TRBV30 and J is TRBJ1-4; 8 bases match TRBD1. The CDR3 sequence is 13 residues long. V shed 4 bases and J 7 bases; nucleotides not matched to a gene: 5. Germline CDR1 and CDR2: GTSNPN and SVGIG (reference sequence).

V and J are TRBV13 and TRBJ2-6; 8 bases match TRBD1. V dropped 4 bases and J dropped 1; count of bases not matched to a gene: 12. The CDR3 covers 19 residues. The germline V gene encodes CDR1 PRHDT and CDR2 FYEKMQ (reference sequence). The CDR3 is CASSSFPGQENSGANVLTF. The CDR3 coding sequence is TGTGCCAGCAGCTCCTTCCCGGGACAGGAGAATTCTGGGGCCAACGTCCTGACTTTC.

The rearrangement links TRBV4-2 to TRBJ1-5, with TRBD1 matching over 8 bases. The CDR3 totals 16 residues. V shed 4 bases and J 5 bases; nucleotides not matched to a gene: 10. CDR1 is LGHNA and CDR2 is YNFKEQ in the germline V gene. The CDR3 protein is CASSPQGAARDQPQHF. CDR3 nucleotides: TGTGCCAGCAGCCCCCAGGGGGCGGCGAGGGATCAGCCCCAGCATTTT.

Only a few counts were recorded for this clone. This sequence joins TRBV5-1 and TRBJ1-5; D is perhaps TRBD1 (5 bases). The CDR3 contains 15 residues. CDR1 is SGHRS and CDR2 is YFSETQ in the germline V gene. The germline V and J ends were trimmed by 1 base and 4 bases, with 12 bases remaining between them. The CDR3 nucleotides are TGCGCCAGCAGCTTGTCTGGGCAGGGTAATCAGCCCCAGCATTTT. Encoded protein: CASSLSGQGNQPQHF.

In this sample, this clone turned up once. V is TRBV12-3 or TRBV12-4 and J is TRBJ1-5; D uncertain. The V end was cut by 5 bases, the J end by 1 base, with 3 bases between. This CDR3 comprises 12 residues. CDR3 sequence: CASSQSNQPQHF. The CDR3, as DNA: TGTGCCAGCAGTCAAAGCAATCAGCCCCAGCATTTT.

V is TRBV27 and J is TRBJ1-6, with unresolved D. CDR3 length: 15 amino acids. The ends were cut back, 4 bases at V and 5 bases at J, with 12 bases in the middle. Germline V gene lookup returns CDR1 MNHEY and CDR2 SMNVEV (reference sequence). CDR3 protein: CASSWANLDNSPLHF. The CDR3 bases are TGTGCCAGCAGTTGGGCAAATTTGGATAATTCACCCCTCCACTTT.

This chain connects TRBV5-6 to TRBJ2-5; D might be TRBD2 (6 bases). This CDR3 has 14 residues. V lost 0 bases to trimming and J lost 4 bases, with 10 bases between them. Germline lookup yields CDR1 SGHDT and CDR2 YYEEEE. CDR3 in DNA: TGTGCCAGCAGCTTGGGACTAGAGGGAGAGACCCAGTACTTC. Translation gives CASSLGLEGETQYF.

This chain links TRBV30 with TRBJ1-2; tentatively, D is TRBD1 (5 bases). The V gene's germline CDR1 is GTSNPN and CDR2 SVGIG (reference sequence). The CDR3 contains 15 residues. With 2 bases removed from V and 5 bases from J, the gap between germline ends came to 18 bases. The CDR3 here is CAWSIGDLTSYGYTF. The CDR3 DNA is TGTGCCTGGAGTATAGGGGATTTGACGTCTTATGGCTACACCTTC.

This sequence joins TRBV19 and TRBJ1-5; TRBD1 agrees at 7 bases. V lost 4 bases, J lost 2 bases, and 8 bases stayed unmatched. CDR1 is LNHDA and CDR2 is SQIVND in the germline V gene (reference sequence). This CDR3 has 16 residues. This CDR3 reads CASSNSRQGGNQPQHF. DNA for the CDR3: TGTGCCAGTAGTAACTCGCGACAGGGTGGCAATCAGCCCCAGCATTTT.

This clone was observed a handful of times. The J gene is TRBJ2-1, the V gene TRBV5-5; D possibly corresponds to TRBD2 (5 bases). Germline V gene lookup returns CDR1 SGHKS and CDR2 YYEKEE (reference sequence). CDR3 length equals 12 residues. The CDR3 protein is CAKGAFYNEQFF. The CDR3 DNA reads as TGTGCTAAGGGAGCCTTCTACAATGAGCAGTTCTTC.